The 3 T cell receptor beta chains given below trace back to one sample, sequenced in a study of somatic reversion in DOCK8 deficiency. From approximately 100 ng genomic DNA, TRB libraries were made by one-step EuroClonality-NGS amplicon PCR. TCRdb re-called the multiplex PCR reads with MiXCR, one entry per CDR3 protein. Seen here are several thousand distinct CDR3 sequences, under 30% observed once, and the top ten hold 8.5% to 10%. Sequenced: peripheral blood. Source of these receptors: a human donor in good health.

Remarks on this clonotype: This sequence may be a read error, since a much larger clone differs from it by one base. The chain couples TRBV5-1 to TRBJ1-1; D possibly corresponds to TRBD1 (5 bases). The CDR3 covers 14 residues. Germline V lookup: CDR1 SGHRS, CDR2 YFSETQ. CDR3 loop: CASTLAGLNTEASF. CDR3 bases: TGCGCCAGCACGCTGGCAGGGTTGAACACTGAAGCTTCCTTT.

This clonotype is large by share. This chain connects TRBV11-2 to TRBJ1-1, with TRBD1 as a possible D gene (5 bases). The CDR3 runs 15 residues. V was shortened by 1 base and J by 0 bases, with 9 bases between the two germline ends. The germline V gene encodes CDR1 SGHAT and CDR2 FQNNGV. The chain's CDR3 is CASSLVRGMNTEAFF. As DNA, the CDR3 is TGTGCCAGCAGCTTAGTAAGGGGTATGAACACTGAAGCTTTCTTT. The full variable domain, with the rest looked up from reference TRBV11-2 and TRBJ1-1, is EAGVAQSPRYKIIEKRQSVAFWCNPISGHATLYWYQQILGQGPKLLIQFQNNGVVDDSQLPKDRFSAERLKGVDSTLKIQPAKLEDSAVYLCASSLVRGMNTEAFFGQGTRLTVV.

Sample share makes this clonotype medium-sized. This chain links TRBV11-2 with TRBJ1-3; D not certain. Germline CDR1 is SGHAT and CDR2 is FQNNGV. V lost 5 bases to trimming and J lost 3 bases, with 8 bases between them. The CDR3 sequence is 13 residues long. The CDR3 here is CASSRQNGNTIYF. In DNA form, the CDR3 reads TGTGCCAGCAGCCGGCAGAATGGAAACACCATATATTTT.